Shown below are 15 T cell receptor beta chains from a single sample sequenced in a study of T cell changes during pregnancy in multiple sclerosis. Assay: immunoSEQ multiplex PCR; the TCRdb copy retains only in-frame clones and omits some. This table holds more than 55,000 clones, 94% found once. The specimen was CD8+ T cells from peripheral blood mononuclear cells, collected in the third trimester of pregnancy. Receptors were obtained from a female donor with multiple sclerosis, enrolled in a pregnancy study.

This chain joins TRBV4-1 and TRBJ2-3; D possibly corresponds to TRBD1 (6 bases). This CDR3 has 16 amino acids. Trimming removed 0 bases from V and 5 bases from J, with 15 bases in between. Per the germline V gene, CDR1 is MGHRA and CDR2 is YSYEKL. CDR3 protein: CASSQDGYRAGDTQYF. The CDR3, as DNA: TGCGCCAGCAGCCAAGATGGCTACAGGGCCGGAGATACGCAGTATTTT.

J is TRBJ1-1 and V is TRBV19, with TRBD1 as a possible D gene (5 bases). V dropped 5 bases and J dropped 3 bases, with 10 bases sitting between them. CDR1 is LNHDA, CDR2 SQIVND, per germline (reference sequence). This CDR3 spans 13 amino acids. Here the CDR3 DNA reads TGTGCCAGTAGTTTACAGGTGCACACTGAAGCTTTCTTT. Translating gives CASSLQVHTEAFF.

This chain links TRBV10-3 with TRBJ1-5; 11 bases agree with TRBD1. Germline V lookup: CDR1 ENHRY, CDR2 SYGVKD. The trim removed 3 bases at V and 6 bases at J, leaving 7 bases unmatched. The CDR3 spans 16 residues. CDR3 DNA: TGTGCCATCAGTGACCCGGACAGGGGGCTTGGTCAGCCCCAGCATTTT. Its translation: CAISDPDRGLGQPQHF.

The chain couples TRBV9 to TRBJ2-3; 7 bases fit TRBD2. The CDR3 length is 21 residues. The ends lost 0 bases at V and 0 bases at J; junction bases unmatched: 19. Germline CDR1 is SGDLS and CDR2 is YYNGEE. The DNA of the CDR3 is TGTGCCAGCAGCGTAGGGGGTTTGCGGGACTACAACATATTAAGCACAGATACGCAGTATTTT. Its translation is CASSVGGLRDYNILSTDTQYF.

This clone has just one count. The DNA of the CDR3 is TGTGCCAGCAGTGAAAGGAGGGAGGGCAGCGGATACGAGCAGTACTTC. Its protein product is CASSERREGSGYEQYF. The chain couples TRBV2 to TRBJ2-7, with 7 bases fitting TRBD2. The CDR3 loop spans 16 amino acids. J gave up 4 bases and V 2 bases, and 11 bases lay outside the gene matches. Per the germline V gene, CDR1 is SNHLY and CDR2 is FYNNEI.

This clone was found once. This rearrangement joins TRBV5-1 to TRBJ1-1; the match to TRBD1 covers 9 bases. V was clipped by 3 bases and J by 2 bases; unmatched bases: 2. The CDR3 is 14 residues long. Germline CDR1 reads SGHRS; CDR2 reads YFSETQ. Here the CDR3 reads CASSWTGANTEAFF. The CDR3 region has the DNA TGCGCCAGCAGCTGGACAGGGGCAAACACTGAAGCTTTCTTT. The full variable domain, rest sourced from reference TRBV5-1 and TRBJ1-1, is KAGVTQTPRYLIKTRGQQVTLSCSPISGHRSVSWYQQTPGQGLQFLFEYFSETQRNKGNFPGRFSGRQFSNSRSEMNVSTLELGDSALYLCASSWTGANTEAFFGQGTRLTVV.

V and J are TRBV19 and TRBJ2-7; 8 bases line up with TRBD2. V lost 5 bases to trimming and J lost 4 bases; unmatched junction nucleotides: 10. The CDR3 sequence is 15 residues long. CDR1 is LNHDA and CDR2 is SQIVND in the germline V gene (reference sequence). CDR3 nucleotide sequence: TGTGCCAGTAGTGTCACCGGGACTAGTGGGTACGAGCAGTACTTC. The encoded protein is CASSVTGTSGYEQYF.

The chain combines TRBV2 with TRBJ2-3; 9 bases are shared with TRBD2. Trimming took 5 bases from V and 0 from J; bases not matched to a gene: 6. The CDR3 has 16 amino acids. Germline-derived CDR1 and CDR2 are SNHLY and FYNNEI. The CDR3 loop is CASSPPAGGSTDTQYF. CDR3 DNA sequence: TGTGCCAGCAGTCCTCCCGCGGGAGGGAGCACAGATACGCAGTATTTT. Looking up the rest from reference TRBV2 and TRBJ2-3 gives the full variable domain: EPEVTQTPSHQVTQMGQEVILRCVPISNHLYFYWYRQILGQKVEFLVSFYNNEISEKSEIFDDQFSVERPDGSNFTLKIRSTKLEDSAMYFCASSPPAGGSTDTQYFGPGTRLTVL.

In its sample, this clone was seen once. J is TRBJ1-5 and V is TRBV19, with D unclear. Germline loops: CDR1 LNHDA, CDR2 SQIVND (reference sequence). The CDR3 runs 12 residues. Trimming removed 3 bases at V and 2 bases at J, with 2 bases between. CDR3 in DNA: TGTGCCAGTAGTATCGGCAATCAGCCCCAGCATTTT. It specifies CASSIGNQPQHF. Using reference TRBV19 and TRBJ1-5 for the parts outside the CDR3, the full variable domain is DGGITQSPKYLFRKEGQNVTLSCEQNLNHDAMYWYRQDPGQGLRLIYYSQIVNDFQKGDIAEGYSVSREKKESFPLTVTSAQKNPTAFYLCASSIGNQPQHFGDGTRLSIL.

The count of this clone is one. J is TRBJ2-1 and V is TRBV5-1, with TRBD2 identical over 14 bases. The CDR3 is made up of 14 amino acids. Germline CDR1 is SGHRS and CDR2 is YFSETQ. Trimming cost V 3 bases and J 9 bases; bases outside gene matches: 2. CDR3 loop: CASSSGLAGGEQFF. CDR3 sequence (DNA): TGCGCCAGCAGCTCTGGACTAGCGGGAGGTGAGCAGTTCTTC.

V gene TRBV7-2 combines with J gene TRBJ2-1; tentatively, D is TRBD2 (5 bases). There are 15 residues in the CDR3. Germline V gene sequence: CDR1 SGHTA, CDR2 FQGNSA. V was trimmed by 5 bases and J by 1 base, leaving 12 bases between them. The CDR3 coding sequence is TGTGCCAGCAGCCTTGAGAGGGATTCCTACAATGAGCAGTTCTTC. This codes for CASSLERDSYNEQFF.

This chain links TRBV5-1 with TRBJ1-1; the match to TRBD1 covers 8 bases. V lost 4 bases to trimming and J lost 0 bases; unmatched junction nucleotides: 5. Germline-derived CDR1 and CDR2 are SGHRS and YFSETQ. The CDR3 is 15 residues long. CDR3 in amino acids: CASSERQGMNTEAFF. The CDR3 coding sequence is TGCGCCAGCAGCGAGCGACAGGGGATGAACACTGAAGCTTTCTTT.

The chain combines TRBV5-6 with TRBJ2-1; D unresolved. The CDR3 sequence is 12 residues long. CDR1 is SGHDT and CDR2 is YYEEEE in the germline V gene. Trimming stripped 2 bases from V and 8 bases from J, with 8 bases between. CDR3 sequence reads: CASSFLSDEQFF. CDR3 coding DNA: TGTGCCAGCAGCTTTTTATCGGATGAGCAGTTCTTC.

The rearrangement uses TRBV6-6 and TRBJ2-5, with a possible D match to TRBD1 (7 bases). The DNA matches TRBJ2-7 better at its end, which makes the J call doubtful. Germline V gene data show CDR1 as MNHNY and CDR2 as SVGAGI (reference sequence). The CDR3 has 15 amino acids. Here the CDR3 reads CASSYSPTGEDEQYF. CDR3 DNA sequence: TGTGCCAGCAGTTACTCGCCCACAGGGGAGGACGAGCAGTACTTC.

The V call is TRBV27, the J call TRBJ1-2; the D gene is possibly TRBD1 (5 bases). The CDR3 sequence is 13 residues long. V dropped 0 bases and J dropped 5 bases, with 7 bases sitting between them. The V gene's germline CDR1 is MNHEY and CDR2 SMNVEV (reference sequence). This chain's CDR3 is CASSLSSGYGYTF. DNA of the CDR3: TGTGCCAGCAGTTTATCTTCAGGGTATGGCTACACCTTC.